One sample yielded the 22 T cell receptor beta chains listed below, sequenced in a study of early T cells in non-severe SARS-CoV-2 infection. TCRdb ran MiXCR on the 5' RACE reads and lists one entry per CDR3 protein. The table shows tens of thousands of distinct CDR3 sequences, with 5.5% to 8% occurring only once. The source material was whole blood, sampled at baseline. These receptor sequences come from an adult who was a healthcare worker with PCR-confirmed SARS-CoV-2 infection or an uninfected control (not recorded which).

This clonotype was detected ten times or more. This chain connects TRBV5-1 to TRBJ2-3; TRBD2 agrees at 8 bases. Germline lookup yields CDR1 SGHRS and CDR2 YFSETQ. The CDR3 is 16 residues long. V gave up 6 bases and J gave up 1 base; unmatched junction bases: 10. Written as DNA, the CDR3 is TGCGCCAGCAAAACCCCACTAGCGGCGGGCACAGATACGCAGTATTTT. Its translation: CASKTPLAAGTDTQYF.

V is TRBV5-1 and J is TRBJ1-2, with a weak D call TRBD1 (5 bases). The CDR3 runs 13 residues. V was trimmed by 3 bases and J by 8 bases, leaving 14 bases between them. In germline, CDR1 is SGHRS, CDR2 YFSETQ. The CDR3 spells CASSYSGADGYTF. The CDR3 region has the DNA TGCGCCAGCAGCTACTCCGGGGCGGACGGCTACACCTTC.

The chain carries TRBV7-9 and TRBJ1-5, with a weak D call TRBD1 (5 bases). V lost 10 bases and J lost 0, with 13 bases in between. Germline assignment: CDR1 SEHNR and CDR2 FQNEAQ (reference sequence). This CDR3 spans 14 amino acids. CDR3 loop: CATAGGTSNQPQHF. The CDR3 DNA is TGTGCCACTGCAGGAGGGACTAGCAATCAGCCCCAGCATTTT.

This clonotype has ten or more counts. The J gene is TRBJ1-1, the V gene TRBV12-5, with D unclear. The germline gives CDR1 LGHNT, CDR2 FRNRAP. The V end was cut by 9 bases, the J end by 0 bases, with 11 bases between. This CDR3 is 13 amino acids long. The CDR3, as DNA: TGTGCTAGCACCCAGAACATGAACACTGAAGCTTTCTTT. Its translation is CASTQNMNTEAFF.

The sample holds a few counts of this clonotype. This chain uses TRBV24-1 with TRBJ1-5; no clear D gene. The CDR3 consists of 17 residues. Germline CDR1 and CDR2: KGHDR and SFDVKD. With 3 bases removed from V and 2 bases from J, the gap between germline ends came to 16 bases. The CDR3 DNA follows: TGTGCCACCAGTGATACTACAACGACCTATGGCAATCAGCCCCAGCATTTT. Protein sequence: CATSDTTTTYGNQPQHF.

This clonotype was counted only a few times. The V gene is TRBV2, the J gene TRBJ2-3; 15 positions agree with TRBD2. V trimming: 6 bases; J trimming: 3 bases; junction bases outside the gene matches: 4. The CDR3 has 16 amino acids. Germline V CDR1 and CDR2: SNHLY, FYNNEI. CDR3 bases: TGTGCCAGCAGGGGACTAGCGGGAGGTCGGACAGATACGCAGTATTTT. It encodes CASRGLAGGRTDTQYF.

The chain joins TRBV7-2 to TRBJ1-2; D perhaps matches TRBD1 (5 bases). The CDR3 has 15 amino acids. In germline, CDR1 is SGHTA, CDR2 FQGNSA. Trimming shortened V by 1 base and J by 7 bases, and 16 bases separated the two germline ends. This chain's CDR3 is CASSLGEKGALGYTF. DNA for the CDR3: TGTGCCAGCAGCTTAGGGGAGAAAGGGGCGCTTGGCTACACCTTC.

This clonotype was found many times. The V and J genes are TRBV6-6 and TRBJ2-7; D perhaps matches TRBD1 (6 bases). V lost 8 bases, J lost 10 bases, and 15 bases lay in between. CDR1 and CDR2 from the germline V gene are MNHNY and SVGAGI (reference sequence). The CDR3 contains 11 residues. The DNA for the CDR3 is TGTGCCAGCCGGGACACTTACCGTCAGTACTTC. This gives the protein CASRDTYRQYF.

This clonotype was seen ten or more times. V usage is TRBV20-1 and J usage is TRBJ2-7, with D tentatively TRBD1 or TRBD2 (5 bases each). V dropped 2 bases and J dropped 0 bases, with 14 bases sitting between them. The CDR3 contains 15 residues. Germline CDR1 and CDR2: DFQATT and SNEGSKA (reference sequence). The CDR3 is CSARPTGTVSYEQYF. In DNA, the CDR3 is TGCAGTGCTAGACCAACCGGGACCGTCTCCTACGAGCAGTACTTC.

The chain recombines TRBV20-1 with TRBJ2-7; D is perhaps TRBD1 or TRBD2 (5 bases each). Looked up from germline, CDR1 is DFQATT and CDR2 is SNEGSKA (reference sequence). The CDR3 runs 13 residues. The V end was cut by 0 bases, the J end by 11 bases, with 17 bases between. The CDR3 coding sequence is TGCAGTGCTAGAGATAACAGGCGGGCTAGGGAGTACTTC. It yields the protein CSARDNRRAREYF.

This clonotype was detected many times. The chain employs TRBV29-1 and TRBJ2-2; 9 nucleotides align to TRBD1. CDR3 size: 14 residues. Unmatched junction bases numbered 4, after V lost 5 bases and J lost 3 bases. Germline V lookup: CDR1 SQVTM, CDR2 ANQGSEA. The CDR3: CSVRTGEDTGELFF. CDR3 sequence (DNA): TGCAGCGTTCGGACAGGGGAAGACACCGGGGAGCTGTTTTTT.

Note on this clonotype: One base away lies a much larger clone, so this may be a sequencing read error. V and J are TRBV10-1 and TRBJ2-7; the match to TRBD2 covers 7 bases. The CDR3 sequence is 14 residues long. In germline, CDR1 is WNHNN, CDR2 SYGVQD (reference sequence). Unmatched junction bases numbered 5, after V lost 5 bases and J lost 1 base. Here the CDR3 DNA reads TGCGCCAGCAGTACTAGCGAGAAGTCCTACGAGCAGTACTTC. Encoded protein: CASSTSEKSYEQYF.

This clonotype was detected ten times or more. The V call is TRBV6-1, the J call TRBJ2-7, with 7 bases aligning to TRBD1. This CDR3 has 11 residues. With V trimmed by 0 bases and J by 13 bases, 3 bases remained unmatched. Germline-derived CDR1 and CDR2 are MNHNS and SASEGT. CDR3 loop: CASSEAGTDYF. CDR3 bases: TGTGCCAGCAGTGAAGCCGGGACAGATTACTTC.

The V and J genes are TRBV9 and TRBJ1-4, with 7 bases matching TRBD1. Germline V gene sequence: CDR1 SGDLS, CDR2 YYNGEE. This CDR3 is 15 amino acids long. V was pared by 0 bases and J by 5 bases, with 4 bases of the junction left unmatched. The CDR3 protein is CASSVGDRVNEKLFF. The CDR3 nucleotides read TGTGCCAGCAGCGTAGGCGACAGGGTGAATGAAAAACTGTTTTTT. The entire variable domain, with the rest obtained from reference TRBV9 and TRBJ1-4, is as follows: DSGVTQTPKHLITATGQRVTLRCSPRSGDLSVYWYQQSLDQGLQFLIQYYNGEERAKGNILERFSAQQFPDLHSELNLSSLELGDSALYFCASSVGDRVNEKLFFGSGTQLSVL.

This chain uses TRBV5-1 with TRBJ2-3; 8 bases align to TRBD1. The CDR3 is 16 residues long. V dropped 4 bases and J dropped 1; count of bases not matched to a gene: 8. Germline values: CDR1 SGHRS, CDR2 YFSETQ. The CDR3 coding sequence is TGCGCCAGCAGCCTACACAGGGGGGACGGCACAGATACGCAGTATTTT. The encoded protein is CASSLHRGDGTDTQYF.

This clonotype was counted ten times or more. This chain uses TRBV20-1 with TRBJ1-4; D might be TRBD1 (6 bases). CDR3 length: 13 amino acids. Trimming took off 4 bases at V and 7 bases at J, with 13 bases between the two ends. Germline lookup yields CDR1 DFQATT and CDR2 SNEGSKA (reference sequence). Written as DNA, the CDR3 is TGCAGTGCTATGACAGGAGGGGCTGAAAAACTGTTTTTT. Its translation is CSAMTGGAEKLFF.

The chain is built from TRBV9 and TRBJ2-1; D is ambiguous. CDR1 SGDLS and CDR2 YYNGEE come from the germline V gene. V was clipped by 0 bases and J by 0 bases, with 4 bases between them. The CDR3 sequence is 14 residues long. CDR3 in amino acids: CASSVGPSYNEQFF. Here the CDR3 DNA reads TGTGCCAGCAGCGTAGGCCCCTCCTACAATGAGCAGTTCTTC.

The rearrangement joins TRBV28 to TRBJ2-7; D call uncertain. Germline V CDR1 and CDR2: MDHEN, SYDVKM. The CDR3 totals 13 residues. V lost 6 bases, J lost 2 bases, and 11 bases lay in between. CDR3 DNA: TGTGCCAGCAGCCGTCCCGCCCCCTACGAGCAGTACTTC. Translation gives CASSRPAPYEQYF.

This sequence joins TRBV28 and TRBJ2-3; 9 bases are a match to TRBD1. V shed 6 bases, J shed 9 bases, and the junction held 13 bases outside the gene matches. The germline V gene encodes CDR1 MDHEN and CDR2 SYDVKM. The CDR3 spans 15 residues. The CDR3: CASSLGGQGLLTQYF. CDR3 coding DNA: TGTGCCAGCAGCCTAGGGGGACAGGGTTTACTCACGCAGTATTTT. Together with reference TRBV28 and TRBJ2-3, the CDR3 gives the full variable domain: DVKVTQSSRYLVKRTGEKVFLECVQDMDHENMFWYRQDPGLGLRLIYFSYDVKMKEKGDIPEGYSVSREKKERFSLILESASTNQTSMYLCASSLGGQGLLTQYFGPGTRLTVL.

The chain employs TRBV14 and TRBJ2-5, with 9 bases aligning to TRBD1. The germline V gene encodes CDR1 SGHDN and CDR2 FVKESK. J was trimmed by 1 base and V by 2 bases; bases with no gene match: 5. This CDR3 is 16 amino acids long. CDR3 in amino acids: CASSQRTGEFQETQYF. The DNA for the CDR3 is TGTGCCAGCAGCCAAAGGACAGGGGAATTCCAAGAGACCCAGTACTTC.

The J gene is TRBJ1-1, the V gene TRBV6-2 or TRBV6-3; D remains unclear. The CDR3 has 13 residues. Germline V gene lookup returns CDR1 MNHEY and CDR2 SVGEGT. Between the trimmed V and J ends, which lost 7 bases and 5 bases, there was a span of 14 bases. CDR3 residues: CASTLPQRTEAFF. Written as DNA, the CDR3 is TGTGCCAGCACCCTACCTCAGAGGACTGAAGCTTTCTTT.

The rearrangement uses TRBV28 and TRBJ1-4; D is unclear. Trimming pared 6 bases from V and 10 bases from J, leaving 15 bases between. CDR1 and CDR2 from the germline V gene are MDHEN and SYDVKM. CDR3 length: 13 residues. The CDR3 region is CASRRGTQRKLFF. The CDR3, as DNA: TGTGCCAGCAGACGTGGAACACAGCGAAAACTGTTTTTT.